This TCR beta chain is drawn from a study of shared clonotypes between healthy human individuals. Study-wide background: Donor composition was a couple of women and a few men, aged 18 to 49. Findings and limits, study-wide: Since donors were few, the genetic and exposure-history diversity represented was limited.

Subsets obtained from CD4+ cells comprised CD45RA+ naive and CD45RA-negative memory cells. Deep-level settings were used for running the assay. Clones were read by immunoSEQ multiplex PCR, and TCRdb kept only the in-frame ones, dropping some. The repertoire holds roughly 1.4 million clones, with approximately 98.5% as singletons. Points on this clone: Its antigen is unidentified.

V was clipped by 3 bases and J by 6 bases, with 12 bases between them. Germline-derived CDR1 and CDR2 are SGHTA and FQGNSA. The CDR3 covers 13 residues. This chain joins TRBV7-2 and TRBJ2-7; a possible D gene is TRBD1 (6 bases). Sample: naive CD4+ T cells sorted from blood. The subset here: CD45RA+ positively selected. This receptor was identified in a man aged 25 to 40 in good health. The chain's CDR3 is CASSFPQGAEQYF. The DNA of the CDR3 is TGTGCCAGCAGCTTCCCACAGGGAGCCGAGCAGTACTTC.